Listed here are 32 T cell receptor beta chains from one sample, sequenced in a study of cytotoxic CD8 clonotypes in ibrutinib-treated CLL. Sequencing was performed with immunoSEQ multiplex PCR; in TCRdb, only in-frame clones are kept and a portion is missing. The sample has approximately 190,000 clones, more than 75% seen once. The sample was PBMCs, taken after 12 months of ibrutinib treatment. These receptor sequences come from a human donor with chronic lymphocytic leukemia.

This sequence joins TRBV11-1 and TRBJ2-2; 7 bases agree with TRBD2. J gave up 0 bases and V 7 bases, and 5 bases lay outside the gene matches. The CDR3 is made up of 15 amino acids. Germline V gene lookup returns CDR1 SGHAT and CDR2 FQDESV (reference sequence). The CDR3 sequence: CASTSRGANTGELFF. DNA of the CDR3: TGTGCCAGCACCTCCCGGGGGGCGAACACCGGGGAGCTGTTTTTT.

V gene TRBV5-6 combines with J gene TRBJ2-5; 14 nucleotides agree with TRBD2. V lost 4 bases to trimming and J lost 5 bases; unmatched junction nucleotides: 7. The CDR3 extends over 16 amino acids. Germline V lookup: CDR1 SGHDT, CDR2 YYEEEE. CDR3: CASSPGLAGGRETQYF. The DNA of the CDR3 is TGTGCCAGCAGCCCTGGACTAGCGGGGGGCCGGGAGACCCAGTACTTC.

The chain is built from TRBV11-2 and TRBJ1-2, with TRBD1 identical over 7 bases. Germline-derived CDR1 and CDR2 are SGHAT and FQNNGV. Germline trimming cut 4 bases from V and 4 bases from J; bases unmatched to any gene: 6. The CDR3 is made up of 14 amino acids. The CDR3 spells CASSSRGTVYGYTF. CDR3 in DNA: TGTGCCAGCAGCTCGAGAGGGACAGTCTATGGCTACACCTTC.

The count of this clone is one. The chain uses TRBV6-4 and TRBJ1-1, with 7 bases identical to TRBD1. CDR1 MRHNA and CDR2 SNTAGT come from the germline V gene. This CDR3 spans 14 amino acids. Trimming removed 6 bases from V and 4 bases from J; junction bases left unmatched: 8. CDR3 sequence (DNA): TGTGCCAGCAGAGGGGAGGGGGCCGGCACTGAAGCTTTCTTT. Translated: CASRGEGAGTEAFF.

About this clone itself: The identical CDR3 is also encoded by other nucleotide sequences in the sample. The genes are TRBV6-6 and TRBJ2-1; D gene ambiguous. The V end was cut by 2 bases, the J end by 8 bases, with 10 bases between. The CDR3 length is 13 residues. Germline V lookup: CDR1 MNHNY, CDR2 SVGAGI (reference sequence). This CDR3 reads CASSYGTRDEQFF. CDR3 coding DNA: TGTGCCAGCAGTTACGGCACAAGGGATGAGCAGTTCTTC.

The J gene is TRBJ1-1, the V gene TRBV15; TRBD1 agrees at 10 bases. The V gene's germline CDR1 is LNHNV and CDR2 YYDKDF (reference sequence). J was trimmed by 5 bases and V by 2 bases; bases with no gene match: 8. The CDR3 has 16 residues. CDR3 protein: CATSRIGQGGSTEAFF. Written as DNA, the CDR3 is TGTGCCACCAGCAGAATTGGACAGGGGGGTTCTACTGAAGCTTTCTTT.

The rearrangement uses TRBV5-4 and TRBJ1-1; D is uncertain. This CDR3 comprises 14 residues. V lost 0 bases and J 0 bases, leaving 6 bases between the germline ends. Looked up from germline, CDR1 is SGHNT and CDR2 is YYREEE (reference sequence). The CDR3 is CASSLGGVNTEAFF. CDR3 nucleotides: TGTGCCAGCAGCTTGGGGGGAGTGAACACTGAAGCTTTCTTT.

The chain uses TRBV2 and TRBJ1-1; D gene ambiguous. In germline, CDR1 is SNHLY, CDR2 FYNNEI. There are 13 residues in the CDR3. V was cut by 4 bases and J by 0 bases, with 6 bases left in between. DNA of the CDR3: TGTGCCAGCAGTGCGGGGTTGAACACTGAAGCTTTCTTT. Amino acid sequence: CASSAGLNTEAFF.

This clone has a handful of counts. This rearrangement joins TRBV14 to TRBJ2-7, with 12 bases aligning to TRBD2. There are 16 residues in the CDR3. Unmatched junction bases numbered 6, after V lost 2 bases and J lost 4 bases. Looked up from germline, CDR1 is SGHDN and CDR2 is FVKESK. The DNA of the CDR3 is TGTGCCAGCAGCCAACTAGCGGGGGGGCTCTGGTACGAGCAGTACTTC. This translates into CASSQLAGGLWYEQYF.

This clone was observed a single time. This chain connects TRBV5-6 to TRBJ2-2; possible D gene TRBD2, 6 bases. The CDR3 covers 14 residues. Germline CDR1 is SGHDT and CDR2 is YYEEEE. The V end was cut by 1 base, the J end by 5 bases, with 9 bases between. In nucleotides, the CDR3 is TGTGCCAGCAGCTTGCAGGAGGGGACCGGGGAGCTGTTTTTT. It translates to CASSLQEGTGELFF.

This chain links TRBV6-5 with TRBJ2-7; no firm D call. The CDR3 runs to 15 residues. V lost 0 bases, J lost 3 bases, and 12 bases lay in between. Germline values: CDR1 MNHEY, CDR2 SVGAGI. The CDR3 here is CASSYSDGQSYEQYF. The CDR3 nucleotides are TGTGCCAGCAGTTACTCGGACGGGCAGAGCTACGAGCAGTACTTC.

This rearrangement joins TRBV6-5 to TRBJ2-7, with D tentatively TRBD2 (6 bases). CDR3 length equals 15 residues. Germline CDR1 and CDR2: MNHEY and SVGAGI. V was shortened by 6 bases and J by 2 bases, with 17 bases between the two germline ends. This CDR3 is CASSRDLAGPYEQYF. The CDR3 nucleotides are TGTGCCAGCAGCCGCGATCTGGCGGGACCCTACGAGCAGTACTTC.

The V gene is TRBV6-1, the J gene TRBJ2-7; D is perhaps TRBD2 (5 bases). V was clipped by 8 bases and J by 0 bases, with 11 bases between them. Germline values: CDR1 MNHNS, CDR2 SASEGT. The CDR3 length is 13 residues. The CDR3 spells CASAGGHSYEQYF. CDR3 DNA sequence: TGTGCCAGCGCAGGCGGGCACTCCTACGAGCAGTACTTC.

This clone was detected ten times or more. This rearrangement joins TRBV30 to TRBJ1-2; 12 bases are a match to TRBD1. Losses at the gene ends were 3 bases for V and 8 bases for J; bases not matched to a gene: 10. The germline V gene encodes CDR1 GTSNPN and CDR2 SVGIG (reference sequence). CDR3 length: 15 amino acids. Here the CDR3 reads CAWRPGTGGDRGYTF. CDR3 in DNA: TGTGCCTGGAGACCCGGGACAGGGGGCGATCGGGGCTACACCTTC.

This clone was detected a few times. The chain combines TRBV7-6 with TRBJ1-3; D uncertain. V shed 0 bases and J shed 9 bases, with 3 bases lying between them. The germline V gene has CDR1 SGHVS and CDR2 FNYEAQ. The CDR3 loop spans 11 amino acids. CDR3 bases: TGTGCCAGCAGCTTAGCTGGCACCATATATTTT. Its translation: CASSLAGTIYF. The full variable domain, rest sourced from reference TRBV7-6 and TRBJ1-3, is GAGVSQSPRYKVTKRGQDVALRCDPISGHVSLYWYRQALGQGPEFLTYFNYEAQQDKSGLPNDRFSAERPEGSISTLTIQRTEQRDSAMYRCASSLAGTIYFGEGSWLTVV.

The V gene is TRBV11-2, the J gene TRBJ1-5; no firm D call. Deletions cut 1 base from V and 9 bases from J, with 13 bases between. The V gene's germline CDR1 is SGHAT and CDR2 FQNNGV. The CDR3 consists of 14 residues. This CDR3 reads CASSLAEGSWPQHF. The CDR3 nucleotides read TGTGCCAGCAGCTTAGCGGAAGGGTCGTGGCCCCAGCATTTT.

This rearrangement joins TRBV4-1 to TRBJ1-2, with D hard to call. CDR1 is MGHRA, CDR2 YSYEKL, per germline. Trimming left V 1 base short and J 8 bases short, with 23 bases between. This CDR3 is 17 amino acids long. The CDR3 DNA reads as TGCGCCAGCAGCCAAGGGCCGGCACAAGGCAGGCAAGACGGCTACACCTTC. It is translated as CASSQGPAQGRQDGYTF.

The gene calls are TRBV11-2 and TRBJ2-1; the match to TRBD1 covers 9 bases. V was pared by 2 bases and J by 2 bases, with 1 base of the junction left unmatched. Germline CDR1 reads SGHAT; CDR2 reads FQNNGV. The CDR3 spans 15 residues. CDR3 region: CASSLRTGAYNEQFF. Written as DNA, the CDR3 is TGTGCCAGCAGCTTAAGGACAGGGGCCTACAATGAGCAGTTCTTC.

This clone appeared a few times. The rearrangement uses TRBV4-1 and TRBJ1-2; no definite D call. The V and J ends lost 3 bases and 2 bases respectively, with 10 bases between them. Germline assignment: CDR1 MGHRA and CDR2 YSYEKL. The CDR3 is 14 amino acids. The DNA for the CDR3 is TGCGCCAGCAGCCAGATGTTGGCCAACTATGGCTACACCTTC. This sequence encodes CASSQMLANYGYTF.

The genes are TRBV7-3 and TRBJ2-3; TRBD2 aligns across 12 bases. V trimming: 4 bases; J trimming: 2 bases; junction bases outside the gene matches: 22. This CDR3 has 22 residues. Germline V CDR1 and CDR2: SGHTA, FQGTGA. The CDR3 sequence is CASSSPRAERLAGAPYTDTQYF. In nucleotides, the CDR3 is TGTGCCAGCAGCTCTCCGAGGGCAGAGAGACTAGCGGGAGCACCTTACACAGATACGCAGTATTTT.

This chain links TRBV10-3 with TRBJ1-3; TRBD1 agrees at 7 bases. CDR1 is ENHRY, CDR2 SYGVKD, per germline. The V gene end was trimmed by 6 bases and the J gene end by 1 base; junction bases not matched to a gene: 6. The length of the CDR3 is 15 residues. CDR3 sequence (DNA): TGTGCCATCAGCAGTACAGGGGTATCTGGAAACACCATATATTTT. Its translation: CAISSTGVSGNTIYF.

A word on this clone: The germline gene is not matched at one end of the junction; a read error may be the cause. The chain is built from TRBV6-1 and TRBJ2-4, with 8 bases identical to TRBD2. Germline V lookup: CDR1 MNHNS, CDR2 SASEGT. This CDR3 is built from 15 residues. The CDR3 coding sequence is TGTGCCAGCAGGGAAGCGGGAGAAGTTAAAAACATTCAGTACTTC. Protein product: CASREAGEVKNIQYF.

The CDR3 sequence is CAWTQTGDEQYF. DNA for the CDR3: TGTGCCTGGACTCAGACCGGGGACGAGCAGTACTTC. This chain joins TRBV30 and TRBJ2-7; D is perhaps TRBD2 (5 bases). V dropped 4 bases and J dropped 5 bases, with 12 bases sitting between them. CDR1 is GTSNPN and CDR2 is SVGIG in the germline V gene (reference sequence). This CDR3 contains 12 residues.

The chain recombines TRBV6-6 with TRBJ2-1, with TRBD2 matching over 9 bases. V lost 6 bases, J lost 4 bases, and 10 bases stayed unmatched. The CDR3 is 16 amino acids. Looked up from germline, CDR1 is MNHNY and CDR2 is SVGAGI (reference sequence). The chain's CDR3 is CASRDLTSGSYNEQFF. CDR3 bases: TGTGCCAGCAGGGACCTTACTAGCGGGTCGTACAATGAGCAGTTCTTC.

The rearrangement links TRBV7-9 to TRBJ1-1, with no clear D. CDR1 and CDR2 from the germline V gene are SEHNR and FQNEAQ (reference sequence). There are 11 residues in the CDR3. V was shortened by 1 base and J by 7 bases, with 4 bases between the two germline ends. This CDR3 reads CASSLEVEAFF. Written as DNA, the CDR3 is TGTGCCAGCAGCTTAGAGGTTGAAGCTTTCTTT.

J is TRBJ1-4 and V is TRBV1. TRBV1 is classified as a pseudogene. The CDR3 covers 17 residues. CDR3 sequence: CTSSQDAGPPHGEKLFF. The CDR3 nucleotides read TGCACCAGCAGCCAAGATGCCGGCCCCCCGCATGGTGAAAAACTGTTTTTT.

The V and J genes are TRBV5-1 and TRBJ1-1; D gene ambiguous. The CDR3 runs 14 residues. Trimming removed 1 base at V and 6 bases at J, with 13 bases between. Germline V gene sequence: CDR1 SGHRS, CDR2 YFSETQ. CDR3: CASSLTDNEPEAFF. The DNA of the CDR3 is TGCGCCAGCAGCTTGACAGACAATGAACCTGAAGCTTTCTTT.

This clone was detected only once. This chain joins TRBV19 and TRBJ1-2; D is uncertain. V was pared by 1 base and J by 8 bases, with 20 bases between. CDR3 size: 16 residues. Germline V gene data show CDR1 as LNHDA and CDR2 as SQIVND (reference sequence). The CDR3 sequence is CASSIGYGTILFGYTF. The CDR3 DNA reads TGTGCCAGTAGTATAGGATACGGTACCATTCTATTCGGCTACACCTTC. Based on the CDR3 plus reference TRBV19 and TRBJ1-2, the full variable domain is DGGITQSPKYLFRKEGQNVTLSCEQNLNHDAMYWYRQDPGQGLRLIYYSQIVNDFQKGDIAEGYSVSREKKESFPLTVTSAQKNPTAFYLCASSIGYGTILFGYTFGSGTRLTVV.

The rearrangement links TRBV7-1 to TRBJ2-5; TRBD1 agrees at 7 bases. TRBV7-1 is assigned to the ORF class and has an uncertain function. This CDR3 is 14 amino acids long. V shed 5 bases, J shed 2 bases, and the junction held 5 bases outside the gene matches. This chain's CDR3 is CASSGRQGQETQYF. The CDR3 nucleotides read TGTGCCAGCAGCGGCCGACAGGGTCAAGAGACCCAGTACTTC.

A remark on this clone: An end of the junction does not agree with germline; a read error may underlie this. J is TRBJ2-7 and V is TRBV7-7, with 9 nucleotides matching TRBD1. The germline gives CDR1 SSHAT, CDR2 FNYEAQ (reference sequence). This CDR3 is 14 amino acids long. In DNA, the CDR3 is TGTGCTAGCAGCTTGACAGGGGGTGGTGGCGAGCAGTACTTC. This sequence encodes CASSLTGGGGEQYF.

On this clone itself: One junction end disagrees with the germline gene, perhaps due to a read error. The J gene is TRBJ1-2, the V gene TRBV6-4, with 7 bases fitting TRBD1. The CDR3 consists of 14 residues. Germline V gene sequence: CDR1 MRHNA, CDR2 SNTAGT. The CDR3 coding sequence is TGTGCCAGCAATGACTCTCAGGGGGTGTTTGGCTACACCTTC. This gives the protein CASNDSQGVFGYTF.

The rearrangement links TRBV30 to TRBJ2-3; no definite D call. Trimming removed 0 bases at V and 4 bases at J, with 8 bases between. From germline, CDR1 is GTSNPN and CDR2 SVGIG (reference sequence). There are 13 residues in the CDR3. The CDR3 spells CAWSVGSADTQYF. The CDR3 DNA is TGTGCCTGGAGTGTAGGCAGCGCAGATACGCAGTATTTT. The full variable domain, with the rest looked up from reference TRBV30 and TRBJ2-3, is SQTIHQWPATLVQPVGSPLSLECTVEGTSNPNLYWYRQAAGRGLQLLFYSVGIGQISSEVPQNLSASRPQDRQFILSSKKLLLSDSGFYLCAWSVGSADTQYFGPGTRLTVL.